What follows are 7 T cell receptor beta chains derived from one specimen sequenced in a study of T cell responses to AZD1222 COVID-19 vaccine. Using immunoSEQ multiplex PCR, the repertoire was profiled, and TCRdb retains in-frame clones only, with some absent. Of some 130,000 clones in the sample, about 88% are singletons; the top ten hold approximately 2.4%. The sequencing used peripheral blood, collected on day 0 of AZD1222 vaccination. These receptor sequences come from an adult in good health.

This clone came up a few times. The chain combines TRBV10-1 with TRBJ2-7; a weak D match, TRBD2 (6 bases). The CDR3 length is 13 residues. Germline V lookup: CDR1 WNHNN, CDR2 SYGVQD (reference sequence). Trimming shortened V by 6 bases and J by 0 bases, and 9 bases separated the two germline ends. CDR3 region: CASSRDFSYEQYF. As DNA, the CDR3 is TGCGCCAGCAGCCGGGACTTCTCCTACGAGCAGTACTTC.

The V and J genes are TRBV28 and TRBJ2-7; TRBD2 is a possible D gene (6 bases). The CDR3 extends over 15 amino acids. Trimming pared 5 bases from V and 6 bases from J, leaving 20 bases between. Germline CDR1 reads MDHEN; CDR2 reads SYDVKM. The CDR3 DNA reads TGTGCCAGCAGTCTCCCCGGGGCCCCGGGAGCCGAGCAGTACTTC. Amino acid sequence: CASSLPGAPGAEQYF.

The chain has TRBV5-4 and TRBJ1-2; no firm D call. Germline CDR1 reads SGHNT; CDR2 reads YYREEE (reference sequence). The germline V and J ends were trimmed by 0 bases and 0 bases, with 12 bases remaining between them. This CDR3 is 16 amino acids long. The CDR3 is CASSLVLRRTNYGYTF. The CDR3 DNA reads TGTGCCAGCAGCTTGGTCCTCAGAAGGACTAACTATGGCTACACCTTC.

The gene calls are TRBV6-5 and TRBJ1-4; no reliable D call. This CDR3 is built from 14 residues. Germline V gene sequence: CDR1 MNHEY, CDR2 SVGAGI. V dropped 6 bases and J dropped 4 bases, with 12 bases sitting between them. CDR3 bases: TGTGCCAGCAGCGCAGGTTTGAGTAATGAAAAACTGTTTTTT. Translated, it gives CASSAGLSNEKLFF.

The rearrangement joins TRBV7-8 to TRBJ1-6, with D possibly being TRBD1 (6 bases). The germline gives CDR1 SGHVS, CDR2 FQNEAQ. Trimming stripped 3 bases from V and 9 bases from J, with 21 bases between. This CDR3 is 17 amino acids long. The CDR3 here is CASSLGPPQGSPSPLHF. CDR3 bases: TGTGCCAGCAGCTTGGGGCCCCCACAGGGATCGCCTTCACCCCTCCACTTT.

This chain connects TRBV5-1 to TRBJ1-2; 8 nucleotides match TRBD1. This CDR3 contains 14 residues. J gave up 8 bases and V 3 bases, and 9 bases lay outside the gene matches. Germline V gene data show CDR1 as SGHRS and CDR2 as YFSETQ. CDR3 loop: CASSSGTGGGGYTF. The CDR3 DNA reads TGCGCCAGCAGCTCCGGGACAGGAGGTGGAGGCTACACCTTC.

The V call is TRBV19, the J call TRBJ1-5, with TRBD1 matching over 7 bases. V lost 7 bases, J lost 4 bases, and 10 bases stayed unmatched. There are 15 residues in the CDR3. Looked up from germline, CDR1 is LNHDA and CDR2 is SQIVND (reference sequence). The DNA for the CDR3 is TGTGCCAGTACCGCTGACAGGGCCCCAAATCAGCCCCAGCATTTT. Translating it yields CASTADRAPNQPQHF.